This TCR beta chain was observed in a study of blood T cell repertoires in COVID-19 (dated by TCRdb to the early 2020s). Regarding the study in general: Samples from collaborators originated in the United States, Italy and Spain and spanned both the acute and convalescent phases of COVID-19. Samples were obtained from the ongoing ImmuneRACE study (first 160 participants) and from 1,000 to 1,500 subjects provided by 6 global collaborators. The material from the prospective study consisted of cDNA or gDNA derived from T cells, B-cell-depleted T cells, or PBMCs. The repertoires were released in a freely available public database intended as a resource for research on the immune response to SARS-CoV-2. The dataset comprised deeply sampled blood TCRbeta repertoires from subjects exposed to, actively infected with, or recovered from COVID-19. Nearly every sample came with metadata listing a de-identified subject ID, COVID-19 status, age in years and sex. Where available, HLA class I and class II types were obtained from metadata supplied by the sample provider rather than from assay-based typing.

In the prospective study, participants were roughly 18 to 100 years old, resided in about two dozen geographic areas of the United States, and were enrolled through a virtual design. To assign participants to cohorts, the prospective study relied on clinical history that participants themselves reported in a screening survey and a study questionnaire. Each participant in the prospective study had whole blood, serum and a nasopharyngeal or oropharyngeal swab collected by mobile phlebotomists. Additional blood draws and questionnaires over an approximately two-month period could optionally be provided by prospective study participants. Prospective study blood samples were shipped either frozen or at room temperature before DNA extraction. For this clone: Its antigen is currently not known. Base qualities are not at hand, and no much larger clone is one base apart.

Trimming accounts for 1 base at V and 8 bases at J, while the number of junction bases matched to no gene is 4. CDR1 and CDR2 (SGHNT, YYREEE) derive from the germline V gene (reference sequence). The CDR3 has 14 amino acids, counting the end cysteine and phenylalanine. Only CDR3 DNA is held: 42 bases, read in frame from base 1. General study outcomes and caveats: The quantity of clinical and demographic metadata differed by source and by participant and was supplied without curation.

TCRbeta CDR3 regions were amplified from genomic DNA by means of the immunoSEQ Assay, a bias-controlled multiplex PCR. In the paper's pipeline: Within the assay, amplification of reference gene primers was used to estimate how many nucleated cells each sample contained. To quantify the absolute abundance of each unique TCRbeta CDR3 rearrangement, sequence reads were collapsed and filtered. Productive Simpson clonality was computed per sample as the square root of Simpson's diversity index over productive rearrangements. Imported from immuneACCESS, the table was reduced by TCRdb to in-frame sequences with V and J called. These copies leave out some clones; in studies compared against another copy, an unresolved V gene accounts for under half, and the cause of the remainder is not known. Clone size and V and J calls were adopted from that table, with D and trimming inferred from the DNA. Recorded for this sample are about 260,000 clones; around four fifths of them occurred a single time. The ten largest clones capture under 4.5% of the sample.

Material for sequencing was PBMCs or T cells enriched from blood (not recorded which). Recombination linked TRBV5-4 to TRBJ1-2; 11 nucleotides in the junction match TRBD1. The sequence came from a man aged 25-45 years with acute COVID-19. The sequenced DNA is TGTGCCAGCAGCTTGCCGGGACAGGGGGGAGGCTACACCTTC. This yields the protein CASSLPGQGGGYTF.